This TCR beta chain stems from a study of spatial heterogeneity in lung cancer. The wider study: Combinations of a unique TCR and a UMI were tallied in raw reads, and on average each appeared more than ten times. Study results and limitations: At tumor resection, ubiquitous expanded TCRs were detected in blood more often than later.

TCRdb processed the 5' RACE reads anew with MiXCR; each CDR3 protein has one entry. The sample lists 25,000 or so distinct CDR3 sequences, 3.3% seen once, with 25% to 35% in the top ten. Time point given: sample taken at primary tumor resection. Sequencing was performed on whole RNA extracted from tumor and nontumor lung tissue, or from frozen PBMC, and the material was left unsorted. Trimming stripped 4 bases from V and 2 bases from J, with 17 bases between. Germline V gene sequence: CDR1 MGHRA, CDR2 YSYEKL. This CDR3 is built from 16 residues. This clonotype has a count of ten or more. Its specificity is unknown.

The origin of this receptor is a female donor with early-stage non-small cell lung cancer. The specimen was PBMCs, collected at surgery. The chain links TRBV4-1 to TRBJ1-2, with D perhaps TRBD1 (5 bases). CDR3 sequence (DNA): TGCGCCAGCAGCCCCAAATCGACAGCAGGGAACTATGGCTACACCTTC. This codes for CASSPKSTAGNYGYTF.